The 24 T cell receptor beta chains given below trace back to one sample, sequenced in a study of blood T cell repertoires in COVID-19. Sequencing used immunoSEQ multiplex PCR; TCRdb keeps in-frame clones, though not all of them. This repertoire shows about 110,000 clones, approximately 84% found once; its top ten account for roughly 3.5%. Sequencing used peripheral blood. All receptors come from a man aged 40-50 years with acute or convalescent COVID-19.

V and J are TRBV18 and TRBJ2-3; D perhaps matches TRBD1 (6 bases). CDR3 length: 14 amino acids. Trimming stripped 2 bases from V and 6 bases from J, with 12 bases between. Germline-derived CDR1 and CDR2 are KGHSH and LQKENI. The CDR3 DNA reads TGTGCCAGCTCACCAAACAGCCAGGGGGATACGCAGTATTTT. Amino acid sequence: CASSPNSQGDTQYF.

V and J are TRBV24-1 and TRBJ2-4; TRBD1 is a possible D gene (5 bases). The CDR3 length is 22 residues. The V end was cut by 1 base, the J end by 1 base, with 28 bases between. The germline V gene encodes CDR1 KGHDR and CDR2 SFDVKD. The CDR3 protein is CATSDFPFPRDGRSGAKNIQYF. In DNA, the CDR3 is TGTGCCACCAGTGATTTCCCTTTTCCTAGGGATGGCCGGTCAGGGGCCAAAAACATTCAGTACTTC.

This chain connects TRBV19 to TRBJ2-3; 8 nucleotides align to TRBD1. The V gene end was trimmed by 1 base and the J gene end by 2 bases; junction bases not matched to a gene: 5. Germline V gives CDR1 LNHDA, CDR2 SQIVND (reference sequence). The CDR3 is made up of 16 amino acids. In DNA form, the CDR3 reads TGTGCCAGTAGTATAGCGACAGGGGCCCCCACAGATACGCAGTATTTT. As protein: CASSIATGAPTDTQYF.

The V gene is TRBV6-6, the J gene TRBJ2-2; TRBD1 matches at 7 bases. Trimming at V came to 5 bases and at J to 3 bases, leaving 18 bases not matched to a gene. Germline V CDR1 and CDR2: MNHNY, SVGAGI (reference sequence). This CDR3 spans 19 amino acids. The CDR3 coding sequence is TGTGCCAGCAGTCAACAAACAGGCTGGGGGCAGGGGGACACCGGGGAGCTGTTTTTT. Amino acids: CASSQQTGWGQGDTGELFF.

This chain links TRBV4-1 with TRBJ1-2; D ambiguous. CDR1 and CDR2 (germline): MGHRA, YSYEKL. Trimming pared 0 bases from V and 0 bases from J, leaving 8 bases between. This CDR3 has 15 residues. This chain's CDR3 is CASSQEGEANYGYTF. As DNA, the CDR3 is TGCGCCAGCAGCCAAGAGGGAGAAGCTAACTATGGCTACACCTTC.

CDR3 sequence: CASSSDRQTQYF. DNA of the CDR3: TGTGCCAGCAGCTCTGACAGACAGACCCAGTACTTC. This sequence joins TRBV7-2 and TRBJ2-5, with a tentative D call TRBD1 (5 bases). V was pared by 4 bases and J by 6 bases, with 9 bases between. There are 12 residues in the CDR3. Germline CDR1 SGHTA, CDR2 FQGNSA.

The chain is built from TRBV3-1 (or the pseudogene TRBV3-2) and TRBJ2-1; 8 positions match TRBD1. With V trimmed by 5 bases and J by 4 bases, 4 bases remained unmatched. The germline CDR1 and CDR2 sequences are LGHDT and YNNKEL (reference sequence). This CDR3 is 14 amino acids long. CDR3 sequence: CASSGRDRYNEQFF. CDR3 sequence (DNA): TGTGCCAGCAGCGGCCGGGACAGGTACAATGAGCAGTTCTTC.

The CDR3 DNA sequence: TGTGCCAGCAGCTTAGAGAGGAGTGCGGGTTATGCGGAGCAGTTCTTC. Encoded protein: CASSLERSAGYAEQFF. V is TRBV7-2 and J is TRBJ2-1; possibly TRBD2 for D (5 bases). The CDR3 sequence is 16 residues long. Trimming shortened V by 1 base and J by 10 bases, and 20 bases separated the two germline ends. Germline CDR1 is SGHTA and CDR2 is FQGNSA. Supplemented by reference TRBV7-2 and TRBJ2-1, the full variable domain reads GAGVSQSPSNKVTEKGKDVELRCDPISGHTALYWYRQSLGQGLEFLIYFQGNSAPDKSGLPSDRFSAERTGGSVSTLTIQRTQQEDSAVYLCASSLERSAGYAEQFFGPGTRLTVL.

The chain joins TRBV7-9 to TRBJ2-7; tentative D call: TRBD1 (6 bases). This CDR3 region has 14 residues. With 5 bases removed from V and 1 base from J, the gap between germline ends came to 12 bases. Germline CDR1 reads SEHNR; CDR2 reads FQNEAQ (reference sequence). The CDR3 DNA reads as TGTGCCAGCAGCCATAAACAGGGATCCTACGAGCAGTACTTC. It encodes CASSHKQGSYEQYF.

This chain links TRBV14 with TRBJ2-7; 9 bases line up with TRBD2. The CDR3 is 15 amino acids. The V gene end was trimmed by 3 bases and the J gene end by 3 bases; junction bases not matched to a gene: 6. Germline V CDR1 and CDR2: SGHDN, FVKESK. CDR3 DNA: TGTGCCAGCAGCCAGAGAAGCGGGGGGATCTACGAGCAGTACTTC. Translation gives CASSQRSGGIYEQYF.

In nucleotides, the CDR3 is TGTGCCAGCAGCTTGCGGACAGACCCCACCGGGGAGCTGTTTTTT. Amino acid sequence: CASSLRTDPTGELFF. The chain employs TRBV7-9 and TRBJ2-2, with D maybe TRBD1 (6 bases). Trimming pared 3 bases from V and 4 bases from J, leaving 12 bases between. This CDR3 has 15 amino acids. CDR1 and CDR2 from the germline V gene are SEHNR and FQNEAQ (reference sequence).

In its sample, this clone was seen a few times. This chain joins TRBV18 and TRBJ1-3, with a weak D call TRBD1 (6 bases). Trimming removed 2 bases from V and 1 base from J, with 6 bases in between. Germline CDR1 is KGHSH and CDR2 is LQKENI. The length of the CDR3 is 14 residues. The DNA of the CDR3 is TGTGCCAGCTCACCAACAGGGTCTGGAAACACCATATATTTT. Translating it yields CASSPTGSGNTIYF.

The CDR3: CASSSRGDGNTIYF. The DNA for the CDR3 is TGTGCCAGCAGCTCTAGGGGTGATGGAAACACCATATATTTT. The chain links TRBV7-9 to TRBJ1-3, with a possible D match to TRBD1 (5 bases). Germline lookup yields CDR1 SEHNR and CDR2 FQNEAQ (reference sequence). V shed 4 bases and J shed 3 bases, with 10 bases lying between them. This CDR3 has 14 residues.

The V gene is TRBV30, the J gene TRBJ1-2; maybe TRBD1 (6 bases). In germline, CDR1 is GTSNPN, CDR2 SVGIG (reference sequence). The germline V and J ends were trimmed by 0 bases and 7 bases, with 15 bases remaining between them. The CDR3 is 14 residues long. In DNA form, the CDR3 reads TGTGCCTGGAGTGTGATAACAGGGTCTAGTGGCTACACCTTC. Amino acid sequence: CAWSVITGSSGYTF.

The chain combines TRBV4-1 with TRBJ2-7; D gene unclear. The germline V gene encodes CDR1 MGHRA and CDR2 YSYEKL. Trimming took off 1 base at V and 3 bases at J, with 16 bases between the two ends. The CDR3 is 16 amino acids. The CDR3 region is CASSQVSLKESYEQYF. The CDR3 DNA reads TGCGCCAGCAGCCAAGTTTCGCTCAAGGAGAGCTACGAGCAGTACTTC.

The rearrangement uses TRBV24-1 and TRBJ2-7; a weak D match, TRBD1 (5 bases). V lost 1 base, J lost 5 bases, and 14 bases lay in between. The CDR3 runs to 15 residues. In germline, CDR1 is KGHDR, CDR2 SFDVKD. The CDR3 reads CATSDFDSQIHEQYF. In nucleotides, the CDR3 is TGTGCCACCAGTGATTTCGACAGCCAGATACACGAGCAGTACTTC.

This chain connects TRBV7-9 to TRBJ2-6; 7 bases fit TRBD1. Germline CDR1 reads SEHNR; CDR2 reads FQNEAQ (reference sequence). The CDR3 spans 12 residues. V lost 11 bases to trimming and J lost 6 bases; unmatched junction nucleotides: 4. CDR3 in amino acids: CAVTGVANVLTF. The DNA of the CDR3 is TGTGCCGTAACAGGGGTGGCCAACGTCCTGACTTTC.

The CDR3 DNA sequence: TGTGCCACCAAACAGGGCTCTGGAAACACCATATATTTT. This codes for CATKQGSGNTIYF. The gene calls are TRBV12-3 or TRBV12-4 and TRBJ1-3; TRBD1 is a possible D gene (6 bases). This CDR3 contains 13 residues. Trimming took off 10 bases at V and 0 bases at J, with 10 bases between the two ends.

This clone appeared a few times. The chain recombines TRBV27 with TRBJ2-7; tentative D call: TRBD2 (6 bases). Trimming cost V 3 bases and J 7 bases, with 13 bases left between them. This CDR3 spans 13 amino acids. CDR1 and CDR2 (germline): MNHEY, SMNVEV (reference sequence). The CDR3: CASSFFLRGEQYF. The CDR3 DNA follows: TGTGCCAGCAGTTTCTTTTTGCGGGGTGAGCAGTACTTC.

The chain employs TRBV5-5 and TRBJ2-4; TRBD1 agrees at 7 bases. The V gene end was trimmed by 4 bases and the J gene end by 5 bases; junction bases not matched to a gene: 6. The CDR3 has 14 residues. Germline V gene lookup returns CDR1 SGHKS and CDR2 YYEKEE (reference sequence). The CDR3 spells CASSPRTGENIQYF. DNA for the CDR3: TGTGCCAGCAGCCCCCGGACAGGCGAAAACATTCAGTACTTC.

This clone was found once. The V call is TRBV9, the J call TRBJ1-6, with D hard to call. Trimming cost V 2 bases and J 10 bases, with 13 bases left between them. This CDR3 spans 14 amino acids. Germline CDR1 is SGDLS and CDR2 is YYNGEE. Here the CDR3 reads CASSVRGEGSPLHF. Written as DNA, the CDR3 is TGTGCCAGCAGCGTTCGCGGGGAGGGCTCACCCCTCCACTTT.

The rearrangement joins TRBV2 to TRBJ1-5; 10 bases fit TRBD1. The CDR3 contains 14 residues. J gave up 8 bases and V 6 bases, and 7 bases lay outside the gene matches. The germline V gene has CDR1 SNHLY and CDR2 FYNNEI. The CDR3 DNA reads as TGTGCCAGCAGCCGGGACAGGGGATCCGAGCCCCAGCATTTT. Translating it yields CASSRDRGSEPQHF.

This clone was observed a handful of times. The V and J genes are TRBV6-1 and TRBJ1-4; D not resolved. CDR3 length: 15 amino acids. Germline CDR1 reads MNHNS; CDR2 reads SASEGT. V was shortened by 3 bases and J by 7 bases, with 15 bases between the two germline ends. The CDR3: CASSDASRGSEKLFF. The CDR3 coding sequence is TGTGCCAGCAGTGACGCAAGTCGGGGTAGTGAAAAACTGTTTTTT.

The table lists this clone with a few counts. The V gene is TRBV7-9, the J gene TRBJ1-5; D not resolved. Trimming stripped 5 bases from V and 2 bases from J, with 22 bases between. This CDR3 comprises 18 residues. Germline-derived CDR1 and CDR2 are SEHNR and FQNEAQ (reference sequence). This chain's CDR3 is CASSHGWHDRAGNQPQHF. The CDR3 bases are TGTGCCAGCAGCCACGGGTGGCACGACCGAGCTGGCAATCAGCCCCAGCATTTT.